A single sample is the source of the 8 T cell receptor beta chains below, sequenced in a study of cytomegalovirus exposure and HLA in healthy donors. The PCR used 60 Vbeta and 13 Jbeta primers. Clones were read by immunoSEQ multiplex PCR, and TCRdb kept only the in-frame ones, dropping some. Of almost 200,000 clones in the sample, 65% to 90% were seen once. The source material was PBMCs. The receptor source for this set is a woman aged 45-65 years in good health and CMV-seronegative.

This rearrangement joins TRBV7-3 to TRBJ2-5; a weak D match, TRBD2 (6 bases). There are 13 residues in the CDR3. V lost 5 bases and J 5 bases, leaving 12 bases between the germline ends. Germline V gene data show CDR1 as SGHTA and CDR2 as FQGTGA. CDR3 bases: TGTGCCAGCAGCCCTAGTGGGGGGGAGACCCAGTACTTC. The encoded protein is CASSPSGGETQYF.

This rearrangement joins TRBV9 to TRBJ2-1; 11 bases fit TRBD2. The CDR3 consists of 16 residues. Germline V lookup: CDR1 SGDLS, CDR2 YYNGEE. Trimming removed 0 bases from V and 8 bases from J; junction bases left unmatched: 7. The chain's CDR3 is CASSVGSTSGSHEQFF. The CDR3 DNA sequence: TGTGCCAGCAGCGTAGGAAGTACTAGCGGGAGCCATGAGCAGTTCTTC.

The chain couples TRBV15 to TRBJ2-7, with a possible D match to TRBD2 (5 bases). Trimming left V 4 bases short and J 6 bases short, with 19 bases between. There are 15 residues in the CDR3. CDR1 is LNHNV, CDR2 YYDKDF, per germline (reference sequence). In DNA form, the CDR3 reads TGTGCCACCAGCATAGGGCAACGAGGGTCCGGCGAGCAGTACTTC. Translated: CATSIGQRGSGEQYF. The whole variable domain, filled in from reference TRBV15 and TRBJ2-7, reads DAMVIQNPRYQVTQFGKPVTLSCSQTLNHNVMYWYQQKSSQAPKLLFHYYDKDFNNEADTPDNFQSRRPNTSFCFLDIRSPGLGDTAMYLCATSIGQRGSGEQYFGPGTRLTVT.

V usage is TRBV18 and J usage is TRBJ2-5; a weak D match, TRBD1 (6 bases). Germline V CDR1 and CDR2: KGHSH, LQKENI. Trimming took 2 bases from V and 2 from J, leaving 12 bases between them. CDR3 size: 15 residues. Written as DNA, the CDR3 is TGTGCCAGCTCACCATCCTCTACAGGGCAAGAGACCCAGTACTTC. Protein: CASSPSSTGQETQYF.

The chain has TRBV28 and TRBJ2-1, with 8 positions matching TRBD2. The V gene end was trimmed by 7 bases and the J gene end by 8 bases; junction bases not matched to a gene: 10. The CDR3 loop spans 14 amino acids. CDR1 is MDHEN, CDR2 SYDVKM, per germline. The CDR3 coding sequence is TGTGCCAGCATCACGGGGGGGGTTGGCGATGAGCAGTTCTTC. Translated: CASITGGVGDEQFF. The complete variable domain, with remaining parts taken from reference TRBV28 and TRBJ2-1, reads DVKVTQSSRYLVKRTGEKVFLECVQDMDHENMFWYRQDPGLGLRLIYFSYDVKMKEKGDIPEGYSVSREKKERFSLILESASTNQTSMYLCASITGGVGDEQFFGPGTRLTVL.

This chain connects TRBV7-9 to TRBJ1-3, with 8 positions matching TRBD1. Germline lookup yields CDR1 SEHNR and CDR2 FQNEAQ (reference sequence). The CDR3 contains 16 residues. Losses at the gene ends were 2 bases for V and 4 bases for J; bases not matched to a gene: 7. The CDR3 reads CASSLSGQGGGNTIYF. The CDR3 DNA reads TGTGCCAGCAGCTTATCAGGACAGGGCGGGGGAAACACCATATATTTT.

The gene calls are TRBV7-9 and TRBJ1-1; no clear D gene. The V end lost 5 bases, the J end lost 4 bases, and 8 bases lay between the germline ends. The CDR3 consists of 12 residues. Germline-derived CDR1 and CDR2 are SEHNR and FQNEAQ (reference sequence). Here the CDR3 DNA reads TGTGCCAGCAGCCCCGGCGGCACTGAAGCTTTCTTT. This sequence encodes CASSPGGTEAFF.

The chain couples TRBV7-9 to TRBJ1-1, with 8 positions matching TRBD1. The germline gives CDR1 SEHNR, CDR2 FQNEAQ (reference sequence). V shed 4 bases, J shed 0 bases, and the junction held 10 bases outside the gene matches. This CDR3 comprises 17 residues. CDR3 nucleotide sequence: TGTGCCAGCAGCTCCTCCAACCAGGGGGCGATGAACACTGAAGCTTTCTTT. As protein: CASSSSNQGAMNTEAFF.